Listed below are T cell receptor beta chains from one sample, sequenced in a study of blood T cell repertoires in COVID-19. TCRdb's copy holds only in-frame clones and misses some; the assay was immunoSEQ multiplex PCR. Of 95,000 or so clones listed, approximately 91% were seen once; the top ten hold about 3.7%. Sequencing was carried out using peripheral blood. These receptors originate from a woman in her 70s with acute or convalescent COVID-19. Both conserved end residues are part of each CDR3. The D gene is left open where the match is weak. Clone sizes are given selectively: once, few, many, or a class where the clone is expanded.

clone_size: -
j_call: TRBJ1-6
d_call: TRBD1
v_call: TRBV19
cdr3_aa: CASSISRQGNSPLHF
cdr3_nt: TGTGCCAGTAGTATCTCGAGACAGGGTAATTCACCCCTCCACTTT

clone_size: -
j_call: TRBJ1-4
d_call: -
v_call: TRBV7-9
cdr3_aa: CASSLEGADGVFF
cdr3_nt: TGTGCCAGCAGCTTGGAGGGAGCCGACGGGGTGTTTTTT

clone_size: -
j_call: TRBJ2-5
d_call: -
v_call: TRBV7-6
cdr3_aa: CASSLVGGPRETQYF
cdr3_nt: TGTGCCAGCAGCTTAGTCGGGGGGCCACGAGAGACCCAGTACTTC

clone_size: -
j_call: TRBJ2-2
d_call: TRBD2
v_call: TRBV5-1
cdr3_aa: CASSLVRGRAGGELFF
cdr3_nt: TGCGCCAGCAGCTTGGTACGCGGGAGGGCCGGCGGGGAGCTGTTTTTT

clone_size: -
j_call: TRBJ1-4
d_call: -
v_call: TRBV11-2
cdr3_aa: CASSLGGRQVNEKLFF
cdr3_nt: TGTGCCAGCAGCTTAGGGGGTCGACAGGTTAATGAAAAACTGTTTTTT

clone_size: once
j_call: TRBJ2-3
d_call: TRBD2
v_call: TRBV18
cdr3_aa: CATTSGGTEDTQYF
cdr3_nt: TGTGCCACAACCTCGGGGGGAACCGAGGATACGCAGTATTTT

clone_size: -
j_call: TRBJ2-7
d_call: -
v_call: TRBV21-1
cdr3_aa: CASKGVRGGFLAGFYEQYF
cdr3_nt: TGTGCCAGCAAAGGGGTCCGTGGAGGGTTTCTAGCGGGTTTCTACGAGCAGTACTTC

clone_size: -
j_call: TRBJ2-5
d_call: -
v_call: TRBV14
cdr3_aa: CASSRQQETQYF
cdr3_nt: TGTGCCAGCAGCCGACAGCAAGAGACCCAGTACTTC

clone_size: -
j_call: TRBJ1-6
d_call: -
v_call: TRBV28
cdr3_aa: CASSLWATGNSPLHF
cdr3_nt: TGTGCCAGCAGTTTATGGGCGACGGGGAATTCACCCCTCCACTTT

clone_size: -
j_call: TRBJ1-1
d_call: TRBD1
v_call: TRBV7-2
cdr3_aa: CASSPLQGTGTEAFF
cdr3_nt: TGTGCCAGCAGCCCGTTACAGGGGACGGGCACTGAAGCTTTCTTT

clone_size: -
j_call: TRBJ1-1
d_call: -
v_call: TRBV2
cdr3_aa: CASREEHHENTEAFF
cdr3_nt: TGTGCCAGCAGGGAGGAACACCATGAGAACACTGAAGCTTTCTTT

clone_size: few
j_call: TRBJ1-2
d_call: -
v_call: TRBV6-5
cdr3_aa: CASSYRQDPGDGYTF
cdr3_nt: TGTGCCAGCAGTTACAGACAGGACCCCGGGGATGGCTACACCTTC

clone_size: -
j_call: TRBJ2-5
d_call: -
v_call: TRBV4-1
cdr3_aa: CASSQDGARRETQYF
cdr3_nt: TGCGCCAGCAGCCAAGATGGGGCCAGGCGAGAGACCCAGTACTTC

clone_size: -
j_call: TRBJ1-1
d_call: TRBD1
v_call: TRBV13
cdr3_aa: CASSYGQGGEAFF
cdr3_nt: TGTGCCAGCAGCTATGGACAGGGGGGTGAAGCTTTCTTT

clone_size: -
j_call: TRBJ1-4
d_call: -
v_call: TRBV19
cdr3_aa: CASSTSPTATNEKLFF
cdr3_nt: TGTGCCAGTAGTACGTCCCCAACTGCAACTAATGAAAAACTGTTTTTT

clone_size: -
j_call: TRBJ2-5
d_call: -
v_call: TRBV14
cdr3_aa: CASSQGQTGGETQYF
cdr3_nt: TGTGCCAGCAGCCAAGGACAGACTGGCGGAGAGACCCAGTACTTC

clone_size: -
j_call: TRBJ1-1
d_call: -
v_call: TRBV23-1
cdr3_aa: CASSQSGRGSGAFF
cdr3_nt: TGCGCCAGCAGTCAATCAGGGCGGGGCTCAGGAGCTTTCTTT

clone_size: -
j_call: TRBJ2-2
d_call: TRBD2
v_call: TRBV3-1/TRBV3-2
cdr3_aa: CASSPVGARTSGSQTGELFF
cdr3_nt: TGTGCCAGCAGTCCGGTCGGGGCGAGGACTAGCGGGAGTCAAACCGGGGAGCTGTTTTTT

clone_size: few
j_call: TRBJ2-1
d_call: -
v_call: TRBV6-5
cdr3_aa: CASSLRDTYNEQFF
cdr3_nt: TGTGCCAGCAGTTTAAGGGACACATACAATGAGCAGTTCTTC

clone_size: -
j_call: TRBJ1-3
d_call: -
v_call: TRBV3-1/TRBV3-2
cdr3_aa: CASSQDIRNTIYF
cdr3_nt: TGTGCCAGCAGCCAAGATATTAGAAACACCATATATTTT

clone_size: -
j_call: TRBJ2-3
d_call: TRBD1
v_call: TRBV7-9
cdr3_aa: CASSPGTAAGDTQYF
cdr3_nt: TGTGCCAGCAGCCCTGGGACAGCAGCAGGAGATACGCAGTATTTT

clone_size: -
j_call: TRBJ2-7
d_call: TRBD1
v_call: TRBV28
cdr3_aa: CASRGQGALEQYF
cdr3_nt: TGTGCCAGCAGGGGACAGGGGGCTCTCGAGCAGTACTTC